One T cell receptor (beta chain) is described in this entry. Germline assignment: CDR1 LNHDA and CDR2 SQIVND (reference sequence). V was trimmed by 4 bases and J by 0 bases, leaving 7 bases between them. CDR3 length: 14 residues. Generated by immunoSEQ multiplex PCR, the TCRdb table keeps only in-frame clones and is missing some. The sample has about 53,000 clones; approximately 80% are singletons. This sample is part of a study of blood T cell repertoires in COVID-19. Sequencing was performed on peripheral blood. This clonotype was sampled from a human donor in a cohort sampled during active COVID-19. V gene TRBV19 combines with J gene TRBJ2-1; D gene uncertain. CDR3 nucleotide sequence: TGTGCCAGTAGTAGACCAGGCTCCTACAATGAGCAGTTCTTC. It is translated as CASSRPGSYNEQFF.